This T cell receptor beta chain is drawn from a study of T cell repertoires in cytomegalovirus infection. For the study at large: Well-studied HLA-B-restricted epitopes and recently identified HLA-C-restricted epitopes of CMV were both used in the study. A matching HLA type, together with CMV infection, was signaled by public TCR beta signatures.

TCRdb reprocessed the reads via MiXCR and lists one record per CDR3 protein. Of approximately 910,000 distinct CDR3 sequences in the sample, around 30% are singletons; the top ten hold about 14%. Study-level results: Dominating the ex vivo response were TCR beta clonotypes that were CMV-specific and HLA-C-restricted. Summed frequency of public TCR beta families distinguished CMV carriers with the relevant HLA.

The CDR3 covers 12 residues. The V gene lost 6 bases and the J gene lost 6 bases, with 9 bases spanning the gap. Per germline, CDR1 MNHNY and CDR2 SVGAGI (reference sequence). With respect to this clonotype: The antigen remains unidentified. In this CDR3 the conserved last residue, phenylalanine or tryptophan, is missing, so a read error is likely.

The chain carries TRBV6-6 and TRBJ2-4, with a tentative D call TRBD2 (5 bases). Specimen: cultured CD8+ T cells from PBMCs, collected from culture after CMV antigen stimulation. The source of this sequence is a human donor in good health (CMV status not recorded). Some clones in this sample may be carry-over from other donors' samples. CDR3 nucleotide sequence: TGTGCCAGCAGCCCCGAGGGAAACATTCAGTACTCC. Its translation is CASSPEGNIQYS.